This T cell receptor beta chain was obtained from a study of identical twins (dated by TCRdb to 2015 to 2016). Study-level background: The study deep-sequenced TCR alpha and beta repertoires from monozygotic twins, unrelated adults of various ages and cord blood to test whether fetal clonotypes persist. To rule out contamination, replicate twin experiments were performed at different times with different library preparation protocols. Overall study outcomes, separate from this receptor: In beta out-of-frame sequences, excess twin sharing was weaker, because having fewer shared sequences lowered the signal-to-noise ratio. Zero-insertion analyses could be partly confounded by invariant T cells such as MAIT and iNKT, although diverse VJ usage argued against such confounding for most clonotypes. Abundant cord blood beta clonotypes had fewer insertions, young adult naive repertoires showed a similar but weaker trend, and memory repertoires showed no such trend. Compared with coincidental sharing between unrelated individuals, out-of-frame TCR alpha sequences shared between twins showed an excess of sequences with low generation probability. Recombination models systematically underestimated out-of-frame TCR alpha sharing in monozygotic twins but agreed with sharing between unrelated individuals. Because the same donors could not be followed over many years, the conclusions relied on cross-sectional statistical analysis.

Libraries were built with 5' RACE. The reads were generated on an Illumina HiSeq 2000. Template switching introduced a universal primer binding site; the final cDNA contained a unique molecular identifier, enabling accurate counting of TCR cDNA molecules. Specific primers in the conserved constant-segment region were used to synthesize first-strand cDNA for TCR alpha and beta chains. To control for contamination, each cDNA library was double barcoded with a SMART-Mk sample barcode plus Illumina barcodes. TruSeq adapter sequences along with Illumina sample barcodes were introduced in two successive PCR steps. The TCR alpha and beta cDNA libraries were sequenced on the Illumina HiSeq platform using custom primers. Per the authors' processing: MiGEC processed the raw reads to extract unique molecular identifiers, while MiXCR was used to determine the CDR3 positions. Recombination models were inferred per individual with the repgenHMM and IGoR tools using an EM algorithm. The analysis of shared clonotypes was done with the tcR package in R, with sharing normalized by the product of cloneset sizes. Out-of-frame nonproductive sequences were analyzed to study raw recombination free of thymic and clonal selection effects. The public sequencing data were trimmed at Q25 with fastp and processed into clonotypes with MiXCR by TCRdb, which kept only in-frame beta chains. Each record represents a unique CDR3 protein, reported with the most common genes and DNA among its rows. These V and J calls derive from TCRdb rather than the authors' analysis. The sample has around 250,000 distinct CDR3 sequences on record, 10% to 15% of them singletons. About 3.9% of the sample goes to the ten largest clones.

Every donor in the study was a healthy Caucasian. Three pairs of female monozygotic twins, all aged about 18 to 30 years, were included in the twin cohort. Using Miltenyi CD45RO+ enrichment and human naive T-cell isolation kits, memory (CD45RO+) and naive T cells were isolated from PBMC. As regards this clonotype: Its antigen remains undetermined. No base quality information exists; no much larger clone differs at one position.

V is pruned by 0 bases and J by 4 bases, leaving 5 bases of the junction without a gene match. From the cysteine through the phenylalanine, the CDR3 covers 15 amino acids. The kept DNA is CDR3 alone, 45 bases in frame from the first base. The germline V gene (reference sequence) provides CDR1 DFQATT and CDR2 SNEGSKA. These records were also assigned to another study, of yellow fever vaccine responses in identical twins. As the second publication notes: The T cell response to vaccination in identical twins was reported by the authors to appear partly convergent and partly personalized. In identical twins, the study followed T cell clones that responded to the vaccine with precision.

The receptor comes from a woman aged 18-29 years in good health. The material sequenced was memory (CD45RO+) T cells sorted from blood. According to the study, the label for this sample's cell subset or site signals: CD45RO+ enriched T cells. Here the chain combines TRBV20-1 and TRBJ2-5; 10 nucleotides in the junction match TRBD2. The CDR3 is CSAREASGRGETQYF. In nucleotides, the sequence is TGCAGTGCTAGAGAAGCTAGCGGGAGAGGAGAGACCCAGTACTTC.